What follows describes a single TCR beta chain. This CDR3 is built from 11 residues. CDR1 MNHEY and CDR2 SMNVEV come from the germline V gene (reference sequence). V lost 7 bases and J lost 5, with 8 bases in between. Only in-frame clones appear in the TCRdb table, and some are missing; sequencing was by immunoSEQ multiplex PCR. The data contain tens of thousands of clones, approximately 79% of them seen just once; the ten biggest clones take up about 2.9%. The sample originates from a study of radiotherapy plus CTLA-4 blockade in lung cancer. This clonotype was sampled from a human donor with non-small cell lung cancer who had a partial response to radiotherapy plus ipilimumab. The sample here was peripheral blood, taken from a patient treated with radiotherapy plus ipilimumab. V is TRBV27 and J is TRBJ2-5; D is ambiguous. Here the CDR3 reads CASTHEETQYF. The CDR3 DNA reads TGTGCCAGCACCCACGAGGAGACCCAGTACTTC.